This T cell receptor (beta chain) appears in the sequencing data of a study of beta chain features in type 1 diabetes. Every bit of the isolated RNA underwent reverse transcription, so sequencing read expressed TCRB transcripts. The data were produced by immunoSEQ multiplex PCR, yet TCRdb's version contains in-frame clones alone and is incomplete. Among 300,000 to 450,000 clones listed, 10% to 15% were seen once. Whole-study findings and limits: Comparison showed that naive, central memory and Treg TCRB repertoires appeared more similar among patients than among healthy donors. TCRB CDR3s from Type 1 diabetes patients were moderately but significantly shorter in all four CD4+ subsets.

This clone was counted a few times. Antigen: not known. The V gene lost 4 bases and the J gene lost 14 bases, with 18 bases spanning the gap. Germline CDR1 is MNHEY and CDR2 is SVGAGI. The CDR3 is made up of 13 amino acids. Material: naive CD4+ T cells from blood. The receptor's source is a woman aged 18-30 years with type 1 diabetes. The chain employs TRBV6-5 and TRBJ2-1; D gene unclear. The CDR3 is CASSSSARPVEFF. The CDR3 nucleotides read TGTGCCAGCAGTTCCTCCGCTAGACCAGTGGAGTTCTTC.